Presented here are 20 T cell receptor beta chains from one specimen sequenced in a study of T-cell memory formation after mild COVID-19. TCRdb fed the 5' RACE reads into MiXCR, producing one record per CDR3 protein. The profile covers 350,000 to 500,000 distinct CDR3 sequences, with about a quarter appearing a single time and around 12% taken by the ten largest. Material for sequencing was PBMCs or a T cell subset sorted from them (not recorded which). The receptors were gathered from an adult woman who had mild COVID-19 (a few samples of this study predate the infection). Cell type and time point are not known.

CDR3 amino acids: CASSGPVGGEYF. CDR3 bases: TGTGCCAGCAGTGGGCCGGTTGGTGGGGAGTACTTC. The gene calls are TRBV12-3 or TRBV12-4 and TRBJ2-4; D uncertain. Between the trimmed V and J ends, which lost 5 bases and 14 bases, there was a span of 16 bases. The CDR3 runs 12 residues.

This rearrangement joins TRBV7-9 to TRBJ1-1; 10 bases are shared with TRBD1. The CDR3 is 15 amino acids. Per the germline V gene, CDR1 is SEHNR and CDR2 is FQNEAQ (reference sequence). The trim removed 1 base at V and 6 bases at J, leaving 5 bases unmatched. The CDR3 region is CASSLETGGVSEAFF. CDR3 bases: TGTGCCAGCAGCTTAGAGACAGGGGGCGTTTCTGAAGCTTTCTTT.

The chain joins TRBV7-9 to TRBJ1-1; no clear D gene. There are 14 residues in the CDR3. Deletions cut 4 bases from V and 2 bases from J, with 11 bases between. Germline CDR1 reads SEHNR; CDR2 reads FQNEAQ (reference sequence). Here the CDR3 reads CASSSWVLNTEAFF. The CDR3 nucleotides read TGTGCCAGCAGCTCATGGGTCTTAAACACTGAAGCTTTCTTT.

The chain uses TRBV3-1 and TRBJ2-7; D possibly corresponds to TRBD2 (6 bases). The CDR3 is made up of 16 amino acids. CDR1 is LGHDT and CDR2 is YNNKEL in the germline V gene (reference sequence). Between the trimmed V and J ends, which lost 0 bases and 1 base, there was a span of 13 bases. The CDR3 coding sequence is TGTGCCAGCAGCCAAGAATGGACCGGGGGATCCTACGAGCAGTACTTC. It encodes CASSQEWTGGSYEQYF.

This clonotype was seen many times. The CDR3 here is CASSLSAFEGRERFGYEQYF. The CDR3 bases are TGTGCCAGCAGCTTATCGGCGTTTGAAGGGCGGGAGCGATTCGGGTACGAGCAGTACTTC. The chain combines TRBV7-9 with TRBJ2-7, with 7 bases identical to TRBD2. V trimming: 2 bases; J trimming: 4 bases; junction bases outside the gene matches: 23. The CDR3 is made up of 20 amino acids. Germline V gene data show CDR1 as SEHNR and CDR2 as FQNEAQ (reference sequence).

This clonotype was recorded a few times. The chain uses TRBV6-5 and TRBJ2-1; possibly TRBD2 for D (5 bases). The CDR3 contains 13 residues. Germline CDR1 is MNHEY and CDR2 is SVGAGI. Trimming removed 8 bases from V and 3 bases from J, with 11 bases in between. The CDR3 spells CASREYFYNEQFF. The CDR3 DNA reads as TGTGCCAGCCGGGAATACTTCTACAATGAGCAGTTCTTC.

The genes are TRBV30 and TRBJ2-1; unclear D gene. Trimming removed 2 bases from V and 5 bases from J, with 7 bases in between. CDR3 length: 12 amino acids. The germline V gene encodes CDR1 GTSNPN and CDR2 SVGIG (reference sequence). The CDR3, as DNA: TGTGCCTGGAGTCCGGCAGACAATGAGCAGTTCTTC. Translated, it gives CAWSPADNEQFF.

This clonotype was recorded a few times. This rearrangement joins TRBV4-3 to TRBJ2-5; tentatively, D is TRBD1 (6 bases). Trimming stripped 4 bases from V and 4 bases from J, with 16 bases between. In germline, CDR1 is LGHNA, CDR2 YSLEER. The CDR3 is made up of 15 amino acids. The chain's CDR3 is CASSLRGLRGETQYF. Written as DNA, the CDR3 is TGCGCCAGCAGCCTCAGGGGTCTTCGGGGAGAGACCCAGTACTTC.

The rearrangement uses TRBV12-3 or TRBV12-4 and TRBJ2-1, with TRBD2 identical over 8 bases. CDR3 length: 15 residues. With 4 bases clipped from V and 6 bases from J, the junction kept 8 bases outside the gene matches. The CDR3 is CASSYGRGAANEQFF. CDR3 DNA sequence: TGTGCCAGCAGTTATGGGCGGGGGGCCGCCAATGAGCAGTTCTTC.

The chain employs TRBV29-1 and TRBJ2-3; D possibly corresponds to TRBD2 (6 bases). V lost 4 bases to trimming and J lost 0 bases, with 8 bases between them. Germline-derived CDR1 and CDR2 are SQVTM and ANQGSEA. The CDR3 extends over 13 amino acids. The CDR3 here is CSVVSGSTDTQYF. The CDR3 nucleotides are TGCAGCGTTGTTAGCGGCAGCACAGATACGCAGTATTTT.

The chain combines TRBV5-6 with TRBJ1-1; D may be TRBD1 (5 bases). V lost 2 bases and J lost 7, with 12 bases in between. Germline CDR1 SGHDT, CDR2 YYEEEE. This CDR3 spans 13 amino acids. CDR3 loop: CASSFPQGSEAFF. The CDR3 DNA sequence: TGTGCCAGCAGCTTCCCGCAGGGAAGTGAAGCTTTCTTT.

This clonotype was found many times. The CDR3 sequence is CSVGVGASSGNTIYF. The CDR3 DNA follows: TGCAGCGTCGGGGTCGGAGCGAGCTCTGGAAACACCATATATTTT. This chain links TRBV29-1 with TRBJ1-3, with D hard to call. V lost 6 bases, J lost 0 bases, and 15 bases lay in between. The CDR3 contains 15 residues. Germline lookup yields CDR1 SQVTM and CDR2 ANQGSEA.

This clonotype was seen a handful of times. The chain is built from TRBV6-2 or TRBV6-3 and TRBJ2-1, with a tentative D call TRBD1 (5 bases). Trimming took off 2 bases at V and 9 bases at J, with 17 bases between the two ends. The CDR3 sequence is 15 residues long. Germline lookup yields CDR1 MNHEY and CDR2 SVGEGT. The CDR3 is CASSYVKGISSEQFF. Written as DNA, the CDR3 is TGTGCCAGCAGTTACGTGAAGGGGATTAGTAGTGAGCAGTTCTTC.

There are a few counts of this clonotype. This sequence joins TRBV7-9 and TRBJ1-2; D not resolved. The germline V gene encodes CDR1 SEHNR and CDR2 FQNEAQ (reference sequence). The length of the CDR3 is 13 residues. The germline V and J ends were trimmed by 5 bases and 0 bases, with 7 bases remaining between them. The CDR3: CASSHLTNYGYTF. Written as DNA, the CDR3 is TGTGCCAGCAGCCACCTTACTAACTATGGCTACACCTTC.

This clonotype was found a few times. The V gene is TRBV7-9, the J gene TRBJ1-1; D is uncertain. CDR1 is SEHNR and CDR2 is FQNEAQ in the germline V gene (reference sequence). V dropped 7 bases and J dropped 4 bases, with 10 bases sitting between them. There are 12 residues in the CDR3. The CDR3 DNA reads TGTGCCAGCACTGAGATTAGCACTGAAGCTTTCTTT. It encodes CASTEISTEAFF.

This clonotype was found a few times. The chain links TRBV18 to TRBJ1-1, with D unresolved. Trimming removed 3 bases at V and 10 bases at J, with 15 bases between. The CDR3 is 13 residues long. Germline V gene data show CDR1 as KGHSH and CDR2 as LQKENI. The CDR3 is CASSPLTTWSAFF. The CDR3 bases are TGTGCCAGCTCACCCCTCACCACGTGGTCAGCTTTCTTT.

The chain combines TRBV9 with TRBJ2-7; 9 bases map to TRBD1. The CDR3 length is 15 residues. V trimming: 4 bases; J trimming: 6 bases; junction bases outside the gene matches: 11. Germline V gene sequence: CDR1 SGDLS, CDR2 YYNGEE. The CDR3 is CASSRGGQGFSEQYF. As DNA, the CDR3 is TGTGCCAGCAGCCGCGGGGGACAGGGATTTTCCGAGCAGTACTTC.

V gene TRBV7-9 combines with J gene TRBJ2-4; TRBD1 aligns across 7 bases. Germline V CDR1 and CDR2: SEHNR, FQNEAQ (reference sequence). The CDR3 has 16 residues. J lost 0 bases, V lost 4 bases, and 6 bases had no gene match. As DNA, the CDR3 is TGTGCCAGCAGCTCCACCGGGACAGTAGCCAAAAACATTCAGTACTTC. It encodes CASSSTGTVAKNIQYF.

CDR3 residues: CASSPTATNQPQHF. The CDR3 DNA follows: TGCGCCAGCAGCCCAACCGCGACAAATCAGCCCCAGCATTTT. This chain joins TRBV4-1 and TRBJ1-5; D is ambiguous. The germline V gene has CDR1 MGHRA and CDR2 YSYEKL. The CDR3 totals 14 residues. V lost 4 bases and J 4 bases, leaving 11 bases between the germline ends.

This chain joins TRBV6-6 and TRBJ2-3; no firm D call. V was cut by 0 bases and J by 2 bases, with 18 bases left in between. The CDR3 has 18 residues. Germline loops: CDR1 MNHNY, CDR2 SVGAGI (reference sequence). The CDR3, as DNA: TGTGCCAGCAGTTACTCGATGGGCCGAGAACACTCCACAGATACGCAGTATTTT. Amino acid sequence: CASSYSMGREHSTDTQYF.